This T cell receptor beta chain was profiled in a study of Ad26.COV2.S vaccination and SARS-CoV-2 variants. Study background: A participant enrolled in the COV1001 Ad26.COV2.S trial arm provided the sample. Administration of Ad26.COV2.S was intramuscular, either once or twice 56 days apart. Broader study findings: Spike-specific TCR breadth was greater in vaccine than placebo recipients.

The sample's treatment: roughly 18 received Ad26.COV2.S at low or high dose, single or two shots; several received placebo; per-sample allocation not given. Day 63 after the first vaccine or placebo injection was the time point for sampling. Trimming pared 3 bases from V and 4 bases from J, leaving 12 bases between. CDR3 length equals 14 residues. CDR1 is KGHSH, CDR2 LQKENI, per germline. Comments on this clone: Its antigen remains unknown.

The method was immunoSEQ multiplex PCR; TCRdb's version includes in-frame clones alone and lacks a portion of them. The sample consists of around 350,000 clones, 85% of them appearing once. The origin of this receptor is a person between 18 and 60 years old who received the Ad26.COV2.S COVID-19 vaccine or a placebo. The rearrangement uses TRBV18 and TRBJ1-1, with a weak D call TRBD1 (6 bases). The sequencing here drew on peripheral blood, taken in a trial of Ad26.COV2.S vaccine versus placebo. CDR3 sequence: CASSPGAPPTEAFF. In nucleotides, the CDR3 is TGTGCCAGCTCACCGGGGGCCCCCCCCACTGAAGCTTTCTTT.